Below are 5 T cell receptor beta chains sequenced from a single sample in a study of OX40 agonist ivuxolimab in advanced cancers. Measured with immunoSEQ multiplex PCR; TCRdb has only the in-frame clones, and not every one. This table holds about 68,000 clones, roughly 84% found once. Sample: CD4+ or CD8+ T cells sorted from blood, taken in a trial of the OX40 agonist ivuxolimab. These receptors were obtained from an adult with an advanced solid tumor such as melanoma, head and neck, liver or kidney cancer.

The rearrangement uses TRBV5-4 and TRBJ2-3, with 13 bases identical to TRBD2. V gave up 4 bases and J gave up 4 bases; unmatched junction bases: 6. The CDR3 has 16 amino acids. Germline CDR1 is SGHNT and CDR2 is YYREEE (reference sequence). This CDR3 is CASSQGTSGAADTQYF. CDR3 nucleotides: TGTGCCAGCAGCCAGGGGACTAGCGGGGCGGCAGATACGCAGTATTTT.

The V call is TRBV7-2, the J call TRBJ2-7; possibly TRBD2 for D (6 bases). This CDR3 comprises 14 residues. Per the germline V gene, CDR1 is SGHTA and CDR2 is FQGNSA. Trimming removed 3 bases at V and 3 bases at J, with 12 bases between. The CDR3 nucleotides read TGTGCCAGCAGCTTCACACTAGCTGACTACGAGCAGTACTTC. Protein: CASSFTLADYEQYF.

The rearrangement joins TRBV5-4 to TRBJ1-1; D is uncertain. Per germline, CDR1 SGHNT and CDR2 YYREEE (reference sequence). V lost 0 bases and J lost 7, with 19 bases in between. The CDR3 length is 16 residues. This CDR3 reads CASSLAGSQFTYEAFF. The CDR3 nucleotides read TGTGCCAGCAGCTTGGCCGGCAGCCAATTTACTTATGAAGCTTTCTTT.

The rearrangement links TRBV4-3 to TRBJ2-2, with D tentatively TRBD1 or TRBD2 (5 bases each). The V gene's germline CDR1 is LGHNA and CDR2 YSLEER. V lost 0 bases and J lost 3, with 14 bases in between. CDR3 length: 17 amino acids. CDR3 loop: CASSQDWAGTDTGELFF. The DNA of the CDR3 is TGCGCCAGCAGCCAAGATTGGGCAGGGACGGACACCGGGGAGCTGTTTTTT.

The genes are TRBV9 and TRBJ2-5, with D possibly TRBD2 on 6 matching bases. This CDR3 comprises 16 residues. Germline assignment: CDR1 SGDLS and CDR2 YYNGEE. Trimming left V 0 bases short and J 0 bases short, with 12 bases between. CDR3 sequence: CASSVGVADHQETQYF. For the CDR3, the DNA is TGTGCCAGCAGCGTAGGGGTAGCGGACCACCAAGAGACCCAGTACTTC. Supplemented by reference TRBV9 and TRBJ2-5, the full variable domain reads DSGVTQTPKHLITATGQRVTLRCSPRSGDLSVYWYQQSLDQGLQFLIQYYNGEERAKGNILERFSAQQFPDLHSELNLSSLELGDSALYFCASSVGVADHQETQYFGPGTRLLVL.